Listed here are 11 T cell receptor beta chains from one sample, sequenced in a study of cytomegalovirus exposure and HLA in healthy donors. Primers included in the PCR were 60 Vbeta and 13 Jbeta primers. Here immunoSEQ multiplex PCR was the method, and the copy in TCRdb shows in-frame clones only, minus some. The sample records 150,000 or so clones, roughly three quarters being singletons. Sample: PBMCs. The receptors originated from a man between 18 and 29 years old in good health and CMV-seropositive.

CDR3 sequence (DNA): TGCGCCAGCAGCCCCGCACGGGGACAGGGGGCTTTTAACTATGGCTACACCTTC. It translates to CASSPARGQGAFNYGYTF. This chain links TRBV5-1 with TRBJ1-2, with 12 positions matching TRBD1. Germline CDR1 reads SGHRS; CDR2 reads YFSETQ. The CDR3 runs to 18 residues. V trimming: 4 bases; J trimming: 1 base; junction bases outside the gene matches: 11.

This clone was found a few times. The genes are TRBV14 and TRBJ2-1; 7 bases fit TRBD2. The V gene end was trimmed by 4 bases and the J gene end by 5 bases; junction bases not matched to a gene: 11. This CDR3 is 16 amino acids long. CDR1 is SGHDN, CDR2 FVKESK, per germline. The CDR3: CASSLRALAVDNEQFF. CDR3 in DNA: TGTGCCAGCAGCCTCAGAGCCCTAGCGGTAGACAATGAGCAGTTCTTC.

The genes are TRBV6-1 and TRBJ1-6; D is uncertain. Germline V gene data show CDR1 as MNHNS and CDR2 as SASEGT. Between the trimmed V and J ends, which lost 5 bases and 14 bases, there was a span of 16 bases. There are 13 residues in the CDR3. The CDR3 DNA reads as TGTGCCAGCAGTCGGTCTGAGGAATTCACCCTCCACTTT. Amino acid sequence: CASSRSEEFTLHF.

This clone was observed a single time. CDR3 protein: CASSPDSRTGETQYF. The CDR3, as DNA: TGTGCCAGTAGTCCGGACAGTCGAACAGGAGAGACCCAGTACTTC. This chain uses TRBV19 with TRBJ2-5, with D tentatively TRBD1 (6 bases). Trimming pared 5 bases from V and 4 bases from J, leaving 17 bases between. The CDR3 sequence is 15 residues long. Germline V gene data show CDR1 as LNHDA and CDR2 as SQIVND (reference sequence).

The chain combines TRBV19 with TRBJ2-3; 7 bases match TRBD2. The CDR3 consists of 15 residues. Germline lookup yields CDR1 LNHDA and CDR2 SQIVND (reference sequence). The ends lost 7 bases at V and 4 bases at J; junction bases unmatched: 11. The CDR3 sequence: CASNWGRAGADTQYF. For the CDR3, the DNA is TGTGCCAGTAATTGGGGGAGGGCCGGGGCAGATACGCAGTATTTT.

The V call is TRBV11-3, the J call TRBJ1-1; a weak D match, TRBD1 (5 bases). The CDR3 extends over 14 amino acids. Trimming removed 5 bases at V and 0 bases at J, with 10 bases between. Germline V lookup: CDR1 SGHNT, CDR2 YENEEA. This CDR3 is CASSRDSLNTEAFF. In DNA, the CDR3 is TGTGCCAGCAGCAGAGACAGTTTGAACACTGAAGCTTTCTTT.

The J gene is TRBJ2-1, the V gene TRBV9, with 9 bases fitting TRBD1. The CDR3 loop spans 15 amino acids. Germline-derived CDR1 and CDR2 are SGDLS and YYNGEE. The V and J ends lost 2 bases and 3 bases, in that order; junction bases with no gene match: 3. The CDR3 loop is CASSVRQGDYNEQFF. DNA for the CDR3: TGTGCCAGCAGCGTCAGACAGGGGGACTACAATGAGCAGTTCTTC.

This chain connects TRBV28 to TRBJ1-4; the D is unclear. V lost 11 bases to trimming and J lost 0 bases, with 13 bases between them. CDR3 length equals 14 residues. The germline V gene has CDR1 MDHEN and CDR2 SYDVKM. The CDR3 sequence is CAVNRVATNEKLFF. The CDR3 nucleotides read TGTGCCGTCAACCGGGTTGCAACTAATGAAAAACTGTTTTTT.

This chain joins TRBV30 and TRBJ2-7; TRBD1 matches at 8 bases. Germline trimming cut 3 bases from V and 8 bases from J; bases unmatched to any gene: 6. This CDR3 spans 12 amino acids. CDR1 is GTSNPN and CDR2 is SVGIG in the germline V gene (reference sequence). The CDR3 sequence is CAWSPTGDQQYV. Here the CDR3 DNA reads TGTGCCTGGAGCCCGACAGGGGATCAGCAGTACGTC.

The rearrangement links TRBV19 to TRBJ2-3; 9 bases match TRBD1. V gave up 6 bases and J gave up 5 bases; unmatched junction bases: 9. This CDR3 comprises 15 residues. CDR1 and CDR2 (germline): LNHDA, SQIVND (reference sequence). The CDR3 DNA reads TGTGCCAGTAGGGGGACAGGGAATTACTTAGATACGCAGTATTTT. This translates into CASRGTGNYLDTQYF.

The chain has TRBV29-1 and TRBJ1-2, with D uncertain. This CDR3 has 13 amino acids. Germline loops: CDR1 SQVTM, CDR2 ANQGSEA. The V gene lost 5 bases and the J gene lost 2 bases, with 12 bases spanning the gap. The CDR3 sequence is CSVFLLGNYGYTF. CDR3 bases: TGCAGCGTTTTTCTTCTCGGGAACTATGGCTACACCTTC.